A single sample is the source of the 2 T cell receptor beta chains below, sequenced in a study of identical twins. TCRdb recomputed calls from the 5' RACE reads with MiXCR, one row per CDR3 protein. This sample's table has 2 distinct CDR3 sequences. The source material was memory (CD45RO+) T cells sorted from blood. These receptors all stem from a woman aged 18-29 years in good health. This table probably holds off-target reads from a library built for another chain.

The chain is built from TRBV5-6 and TRBJ1-2; 7 bases match TRBD1. The CDR3 length is 12 residues. V gave up 3 bases and J gave up 11 bases; unmatched junction bases: 7. CDR1 is SGHDT and CDR2 is YYEEEE in the germline V gene. The CDR3 reads CASSSGQVVYTF. For the CDR3, the DNA is TGTGCCAGCAGCTCCGGACAGGTGGTTTACACCTTC. Full variable domain (missing parts from reference TRBV5-6 and TRBJ1-2): DAGVTQSPTHLIKTRGQQVTLRCSPKSGHDTVSWYQQALGQGPQFIFQYYEEEERQRGNFPDRFSGHQFPNYSSELNVNALLLGDSALYLCASSSGQVVYTFGSGTRLTVV.

The chain carries TRBV10-3 and TRBJ2-5; the D gene is possibly TRBD1 (6 bases). Germline loops: CDR1 ENHRY, CDR2 SYGVKD. The CDR3 totals 10 residues. The V end was cut by 8 bases, the J end by 12 bases, with 13 bases between. The CDR3: CAIGGQFKYF. CDR3 DNA: TGTGCCATCGGTGGACAGTTTAAGTACTTC.